This TCR beta chain was recovered during a study of T-cell memory formation after mild COVID-19. MiXCR was run by TCRdb on the 5' RACE reads, yielding one entry per CDR3 protein. The table shows around 300,000 distinct CDR3 sequences, with approximately 19% occurring only once. Germline assignment: CDR1 SNHLY and CDR2 FYNNEI. The V gene lost 4 bases and the J gene lost 8 bases, with 8 bases spanning the gap. The CDR3 loop spans 11 amino acids. Findings and caveats of the study: Cross-reactive memory appears to have joined, as suggested by some responding clones showing up in pre-infection memory. Clones that contracted clustered mainly in CM and EM if CD4+ and in EMRA if CD8+. Among clones contracting day 15 to 85, CD4/CD8 was balanced, whereas later expanders leaned CD4+. Unconfirmed was the SARS-CoV-2 specificity of second-wave clones that peaked on day 37.

Remarks on this clonotype: As yet, its antigen is unknown.

The genes are TRBV2 and TRBJ1-2; D ambiguous. Sequenced input: PBMCs or a T cell subset sorted from them (not recorded which). This receptor was taken from a man aged 18 to 29 who had mild COVID-19 (a few samples of this study predate the infection). Cell type and time point are not known. CDR3 bases: TGTGCCAGCAGTGTCGGGTTAGGCTACACCTTC. It yields the protein CASSVGLGYTF.